These T cell receptor beta chains were read from a single sample in a study of low-dose radiotherapy and immunotherapy resistance in tumors. TCRdb fed the reads into MiXCR, producing one record per CDR3 protein. The sample lists tens of thousands of distinct CDR3 sequences, roughly 19% occurring once. The sequences come from PBMCs, collected before treatment. Every receptor here comes from a male donor with prostate cancer. Both conserved end residues are part of each CDR3. Fields, in order: D gene, J gene, V gene, CDR3 protein. A D gene is named only where the DNA matches it firmly.

>TRBD2|TRBJ2-5|TRBV27
CASSLSSRGGQETQYF
>NA|TRBJ2-1|TRBV12-3/TRBV12-4
CASRLDSWGDNEQFF
>NA|TRBJ2-7|TRBV5-1
CASSLISYSYEQYF
>TRBD1|TRBJ1-1|TRBV7-8
CASSGGQATEAFF
>NA|TRBJ1-1|TRBV20-1
CSANSGPANTEAFF
>TRBD2|TRBJ2-1|TRBV5-1
CASSPQTSGGLISSYNEQFF
>TRBD1|TRBJ2-2|TRBV6-5
CASRDHRGQGTGELFF
>NA|TRBJ1-3|TRBV5-5
CASSLQDTIYF
>TRBD2|TRBJ2-1|TRBV5-1
CASSYGLAGGVPSYNEQFF
>TRBD2|TRBJ2-3|TRBV20-1
CSARGLAPDTQYF
>NA|TRBJ2-2|TRBV21-1
CASSKVMTSGDDTGELFF
>TRBD2|TRBJ2-2|TRBV20-1
CSASRSGGRLTRELFF
>NA|TRBJ1-5|TRBV19
CASTLGPRGGQPQHF
>NA|TRBJ2-3|TRBV5-1
CASSLDRGAGTDTQYF
>NA|TRBJ2-1|TRBV6-1
CANREGQTLNEQFF
>NA|TRBJ2-7|TRBV29-1
CSVAGALQTPSSYEQYF
>TRBD1|TRBJ2-7|TRBV9
CASSVGRDSTYEQYF